This note documents a single T cell receptor (beta chain) sequence. With 3 bases clipped from V and 0 bases from J, the junction kept 5 bases outside the gene matches. Germline V gives CDR1 MDHEN, CDR2 SYDVKM. This CDR3 region has 17 residues. This sample was taken from a study of blood T cell repertoires in COVID-19. Study-level background: COVID-19 samples collected from the United States, Italy and Spain covered acute and convalescent phases. T cells, B-cell-depleted T cells, or PBMCs provided the cDNA or gDNA that served as material.

Source study methods: Using reference gene primer amplification, nucleated cell counts were estimated. Profiling relied on immunoSEQ multiplex PCR, and the TCRdb table lists in-frame clones only, not all of them. V and J calls and clone size come straight from that table; D and trimming were deduced from the DNA. This table holds about 140,000 clones, more than 85% found once. V gene TRBV28 combines with J gene TRBJ2-1, with 10 bases identical to TRBD2. The origin of this receptor is a human donor in a cohort sampled during active COVID-19. The material sequenced was peripheral blood. The CDR3 region is CASSFHGLAVSYNEQFF. The CDR3, as DNA: TGTGCCAGCAGTTTCCATGGACTAGCGGTCTCCTACAATGAGCAGTTCTTC.